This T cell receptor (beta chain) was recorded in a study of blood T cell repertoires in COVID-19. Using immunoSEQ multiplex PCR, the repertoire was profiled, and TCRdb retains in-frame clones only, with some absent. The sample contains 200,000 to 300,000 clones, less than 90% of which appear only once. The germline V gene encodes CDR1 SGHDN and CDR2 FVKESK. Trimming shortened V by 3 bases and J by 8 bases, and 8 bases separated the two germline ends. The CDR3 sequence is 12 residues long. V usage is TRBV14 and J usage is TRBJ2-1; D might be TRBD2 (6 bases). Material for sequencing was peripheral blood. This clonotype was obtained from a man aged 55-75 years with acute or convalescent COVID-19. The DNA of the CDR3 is TGTGCCAGCAGCCAGTGGGGGGATGAGCAGTTCTTC. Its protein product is CASSQWGDEQFF.